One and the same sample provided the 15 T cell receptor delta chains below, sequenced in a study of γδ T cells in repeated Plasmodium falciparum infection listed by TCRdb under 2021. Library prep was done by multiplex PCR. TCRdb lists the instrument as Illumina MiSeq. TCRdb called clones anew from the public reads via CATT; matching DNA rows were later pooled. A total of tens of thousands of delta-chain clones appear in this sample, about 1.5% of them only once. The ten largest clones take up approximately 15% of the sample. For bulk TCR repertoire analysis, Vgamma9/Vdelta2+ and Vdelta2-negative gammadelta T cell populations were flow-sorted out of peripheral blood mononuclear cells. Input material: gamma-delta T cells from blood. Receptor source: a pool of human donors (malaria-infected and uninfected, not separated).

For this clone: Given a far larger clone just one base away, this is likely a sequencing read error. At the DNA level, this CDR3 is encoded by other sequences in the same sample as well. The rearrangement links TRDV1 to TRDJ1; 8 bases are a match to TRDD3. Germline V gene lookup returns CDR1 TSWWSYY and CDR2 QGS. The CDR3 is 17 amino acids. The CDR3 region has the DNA TGTGCCCTTGGGGAACGGCCTCCGGGGGATATAACCGATAAACTCATCTTT. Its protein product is CALGERPPGDITDKLIF.

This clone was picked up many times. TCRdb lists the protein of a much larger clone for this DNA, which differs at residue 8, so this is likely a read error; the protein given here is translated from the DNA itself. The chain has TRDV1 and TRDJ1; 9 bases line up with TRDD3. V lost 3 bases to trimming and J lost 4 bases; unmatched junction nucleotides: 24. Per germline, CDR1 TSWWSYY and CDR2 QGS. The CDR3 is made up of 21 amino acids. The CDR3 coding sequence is TGTGCTCTTGGGGAGGGAACCCCTCGCCCTGCTAGGTGGGGGATAAGCGATAAACTCATCTTT. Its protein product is CALGEGTPRPARWGISDKLIF.

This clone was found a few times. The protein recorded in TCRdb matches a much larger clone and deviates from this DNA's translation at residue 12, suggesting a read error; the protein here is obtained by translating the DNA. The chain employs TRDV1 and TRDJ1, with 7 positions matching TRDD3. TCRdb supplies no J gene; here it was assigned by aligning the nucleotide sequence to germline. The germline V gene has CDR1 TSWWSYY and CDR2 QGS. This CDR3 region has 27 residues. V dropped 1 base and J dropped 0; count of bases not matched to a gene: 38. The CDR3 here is CALGEPYLPRCCSGICTGDTNTDKLIF. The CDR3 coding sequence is TGTGCTCTTGGGGAACCTTACCTCCCTCGTTGCTGCAGCGGGATCTGTACTGGGGACACTAACACCGATAAACTCATCTTT.

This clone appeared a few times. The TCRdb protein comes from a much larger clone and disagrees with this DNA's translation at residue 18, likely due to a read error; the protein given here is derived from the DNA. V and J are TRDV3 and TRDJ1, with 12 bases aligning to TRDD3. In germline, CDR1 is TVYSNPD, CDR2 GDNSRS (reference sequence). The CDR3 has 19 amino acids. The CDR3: CASCKRGGWGIRGSDKLTF. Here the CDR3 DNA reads TGTGCCTCATGTAAGCGGGGGGGCTGGGGGATACGTGGCTCCGATAAACTCACCTTT.

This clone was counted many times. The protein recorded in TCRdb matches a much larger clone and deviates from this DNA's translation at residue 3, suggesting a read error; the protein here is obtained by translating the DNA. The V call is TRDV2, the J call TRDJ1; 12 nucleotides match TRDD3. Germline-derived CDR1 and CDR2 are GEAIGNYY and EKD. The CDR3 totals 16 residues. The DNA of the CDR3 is TGTGCCCGTGATCGGGTACTGGGGGATACCTCCCTTAAACTCATCTTT. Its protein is CARDRVLGDTSLKLIF.

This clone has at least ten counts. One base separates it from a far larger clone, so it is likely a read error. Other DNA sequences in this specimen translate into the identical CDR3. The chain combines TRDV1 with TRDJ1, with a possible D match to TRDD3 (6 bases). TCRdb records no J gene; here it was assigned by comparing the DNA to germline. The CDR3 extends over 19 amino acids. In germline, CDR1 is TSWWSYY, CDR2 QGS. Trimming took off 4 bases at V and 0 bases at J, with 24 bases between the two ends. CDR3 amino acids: CALGAFLLGGLPYTDKLIF. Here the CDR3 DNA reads TGTGCTCTTGGGGCTTTCCTTTTGGGGGGACTGCCGTACACCGATAAACTCATCTTT.

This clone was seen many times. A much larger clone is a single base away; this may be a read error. The CDR3 nucleotides read TGTGCTCTTGGGGATCCCGAATCTCCTTACTGGGGGATGGTTGATAAACTCATCTTT. Protein: CALGDPESPYWGMVDKLIF. The V and J genes are TRDV1 and TRDJ1, with 10 bases matching TRDD3. Germline-derived CDR1 and CDR2 are TSWWSYY and QGS. This CDR3 contains 19 residues. Losses at the gene ends were 3 bases for V and 5 bases for J; bases not matched to a gene: 18.

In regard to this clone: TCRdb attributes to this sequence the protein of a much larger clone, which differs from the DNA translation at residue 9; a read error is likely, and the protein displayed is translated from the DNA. CDR3 DNA sequence: TGTGCCTGTGACAAACTTCCTACAAGGTACTGGGGGAGATACACCGATAAACTCATCTTT. Its protein is CACDKLPTRYWGRYTDKLIF. The chain carries TRDV2 and TRDJ1; a weak D match, TRDD3 (9 bases). The J gene is absent in TCRdb and was assigned here via DNA matching to germline. This CDR3 has 20 amino acids. Per germline, CDR1 GEAIGNYY and CDR2 EKD. V was cut by 2 bases and J by 0 bases, with 27 bases left in between.

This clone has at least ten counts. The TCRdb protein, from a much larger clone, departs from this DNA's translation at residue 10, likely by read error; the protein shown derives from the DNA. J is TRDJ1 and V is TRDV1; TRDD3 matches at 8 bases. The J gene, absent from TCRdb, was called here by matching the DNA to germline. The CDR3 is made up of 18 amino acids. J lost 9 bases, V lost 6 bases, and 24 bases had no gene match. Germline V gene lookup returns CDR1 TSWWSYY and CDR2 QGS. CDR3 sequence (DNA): TGTGCTCTTGGTTCTATCTTACCTCTCCGGGGGATAACGAAGCAACTCATCTTT. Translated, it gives CALGSILPLRGITKQLIF.

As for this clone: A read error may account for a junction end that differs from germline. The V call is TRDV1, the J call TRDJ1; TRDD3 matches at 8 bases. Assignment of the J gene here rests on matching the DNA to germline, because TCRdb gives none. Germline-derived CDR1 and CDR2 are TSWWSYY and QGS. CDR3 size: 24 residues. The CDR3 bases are TGTGCTCTTGTGGAAAGGCCCTCGTCCGCCCCTACAGTACTGGGGGTTTCCGACACCGATAAACTCATCTTT. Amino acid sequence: CALVERPSSAPTVLGVSDTDKLIF.

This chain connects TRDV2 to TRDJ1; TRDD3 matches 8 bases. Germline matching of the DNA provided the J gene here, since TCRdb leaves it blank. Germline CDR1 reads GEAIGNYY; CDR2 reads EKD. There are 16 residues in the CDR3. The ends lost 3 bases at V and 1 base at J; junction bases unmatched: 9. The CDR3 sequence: CACDYNWGYLTDKLIF. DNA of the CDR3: TGTGCCTGTGACTACAACTGGGGGTACCTCACCGATAAACTCATCTTT.

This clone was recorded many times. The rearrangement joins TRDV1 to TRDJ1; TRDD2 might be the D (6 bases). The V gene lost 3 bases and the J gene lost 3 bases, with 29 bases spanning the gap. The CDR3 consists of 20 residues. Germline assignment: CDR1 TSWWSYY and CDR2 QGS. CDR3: CALGDQSGLPGPEQADKLIF. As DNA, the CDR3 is TGTGCTCTTGGGGATCAATCTGGCCTTCCAGGGCCCGAACAGGCCGATAAACTCATCTTT.

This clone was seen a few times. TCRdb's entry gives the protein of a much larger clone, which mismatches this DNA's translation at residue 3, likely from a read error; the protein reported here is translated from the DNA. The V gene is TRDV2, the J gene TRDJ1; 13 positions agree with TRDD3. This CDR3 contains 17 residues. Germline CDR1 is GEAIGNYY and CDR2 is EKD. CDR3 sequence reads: CAYDTDSTGGYADKLIF. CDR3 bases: TGTGCCTATGACACCGATTCTACTGGGGGATACGCCGATAAACTCATCTTT.

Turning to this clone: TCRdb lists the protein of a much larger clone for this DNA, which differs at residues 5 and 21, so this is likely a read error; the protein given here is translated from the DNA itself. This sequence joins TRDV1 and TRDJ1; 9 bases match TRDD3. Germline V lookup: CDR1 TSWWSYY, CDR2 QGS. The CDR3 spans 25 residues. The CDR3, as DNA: TGTGCTCTTGGGAAACTCTATCCTACGTTTTACCCCCCGGGGGATACTCCAAAATACACCAATAAACTCATCTTT. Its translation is CALGKLYPTFYPPGDTPKYTNKLIF.

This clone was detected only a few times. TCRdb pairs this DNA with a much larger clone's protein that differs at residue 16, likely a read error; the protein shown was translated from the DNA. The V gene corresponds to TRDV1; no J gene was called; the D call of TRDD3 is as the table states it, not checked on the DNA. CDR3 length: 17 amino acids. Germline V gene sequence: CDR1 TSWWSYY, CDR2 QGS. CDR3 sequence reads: CALGGRLGDSYSDKLTF. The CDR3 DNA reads TGTGCTCTTGGGGGGCGACTGGGGGATAGTTACTCCGATAAACTCACCTTT.